This TCR beta chain was observed in a study of blood T cell repertoires in COVID-19. Study-level information: Sites in the United States, Italy and Spain provided acute and convalescent COVID-19 samples. In each case, the material was cDNA or gDNA derived from T cells, B-cell-depleted T cells, or PBMCs.

The length of the CDR3 is 13 residues. J was trimmed by 8 bases and V by 5 bases; bases with no gene match: 6. TCRdb's copy holds only in-frame clones and misses some; the assay was immunoSEQ multiplex PCR. The table records about 19,000 clones, around 83% of them present only once. The sample taken for sequencing was peripheral blood. The chain joins TRBV12-3 or TRBV12-4 to TRBJ1-2; 9 nucleotides align to TRBD1. The origin of this receptor is a human donor in a cohort sampled during active COVID-19. The CDR3 bases are TGTGCCAGCAGTCTACAGGGGGCCAACGGCTACACCTTC. Amino acid sequence: CASSLQGANGYTF.